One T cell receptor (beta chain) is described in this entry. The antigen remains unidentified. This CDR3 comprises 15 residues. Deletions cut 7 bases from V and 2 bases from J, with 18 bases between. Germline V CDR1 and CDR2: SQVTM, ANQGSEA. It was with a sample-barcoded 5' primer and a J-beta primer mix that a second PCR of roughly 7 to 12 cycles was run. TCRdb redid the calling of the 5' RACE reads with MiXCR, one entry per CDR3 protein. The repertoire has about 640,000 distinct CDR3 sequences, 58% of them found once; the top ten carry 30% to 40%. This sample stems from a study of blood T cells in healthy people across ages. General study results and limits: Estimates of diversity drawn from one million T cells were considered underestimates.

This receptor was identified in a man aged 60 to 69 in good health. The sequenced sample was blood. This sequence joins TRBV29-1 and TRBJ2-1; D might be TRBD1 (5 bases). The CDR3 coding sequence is TGCAGCGCGTTCCCTGTTGGGGCGGCCTACAATGAGCAGTTCTTC. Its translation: CSAFPVGAAYNEQFF.